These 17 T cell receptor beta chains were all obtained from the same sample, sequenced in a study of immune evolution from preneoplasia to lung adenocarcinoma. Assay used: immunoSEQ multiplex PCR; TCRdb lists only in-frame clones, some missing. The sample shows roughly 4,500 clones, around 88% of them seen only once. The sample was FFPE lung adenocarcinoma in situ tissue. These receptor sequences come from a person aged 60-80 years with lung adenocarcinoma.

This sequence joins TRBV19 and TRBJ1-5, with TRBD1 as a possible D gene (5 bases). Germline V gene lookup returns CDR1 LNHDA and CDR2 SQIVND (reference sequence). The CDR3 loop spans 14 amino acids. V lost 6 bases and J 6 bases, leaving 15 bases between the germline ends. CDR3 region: CASSKDRFGQPQHF. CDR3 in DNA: TGTGCCAGTAGCAAAGACAGATTTGGTCAGCCCCAGCATTTT.

The CDR3 loop reads CASSDGYQPQHF. CDR3 DNA sequence: TGTGCCAGCAGTGATGGGTATCAGCCCCAGCATTTT. The chain combines TRBV6-1 with TRBJ1-5; D is undetermined. The germline V and J ends were trimmed by 3 bases and 5 bases, with 5 bases remaining between them. The CDR3 consists of 12 residues. Germline V gives CDR1 MNHNS, CDR2 SASEGT.

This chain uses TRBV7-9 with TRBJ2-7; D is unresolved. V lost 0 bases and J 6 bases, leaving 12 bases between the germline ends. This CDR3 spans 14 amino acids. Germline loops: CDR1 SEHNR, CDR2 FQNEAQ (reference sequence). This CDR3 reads CASSLALEGLEQYF. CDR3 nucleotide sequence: TGTGCCAGCAGCTTAGCCCTAGAAGGGCTCGAGCAGTACTTC.

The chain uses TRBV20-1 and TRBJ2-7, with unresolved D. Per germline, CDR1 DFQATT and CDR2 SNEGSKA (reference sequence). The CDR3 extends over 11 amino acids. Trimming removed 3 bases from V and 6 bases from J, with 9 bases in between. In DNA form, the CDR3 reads TGCAGTGCTAGTTTCGGGTTCGAGCAGTACTTC. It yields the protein CSASFGFEQYF.

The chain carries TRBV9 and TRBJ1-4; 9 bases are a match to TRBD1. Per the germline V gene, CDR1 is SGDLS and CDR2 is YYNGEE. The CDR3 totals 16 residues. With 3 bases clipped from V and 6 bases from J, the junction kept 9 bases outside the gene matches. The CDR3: CASSGGSGQGHEKLFF. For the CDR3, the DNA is TGTGCCAGCAGCGGAGGTTCGGGACAGGGACATGAAAAACTGTTTTTT.

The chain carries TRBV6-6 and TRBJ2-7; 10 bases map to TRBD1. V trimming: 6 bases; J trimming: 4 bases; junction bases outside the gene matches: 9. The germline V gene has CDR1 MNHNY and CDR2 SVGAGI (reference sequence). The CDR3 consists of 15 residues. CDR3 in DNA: TGTGCCAGCAGCAGACCTCGACAGGGGGCTTACGAGCAGTACTTC. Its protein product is CASSRPRQGAYEQYF.

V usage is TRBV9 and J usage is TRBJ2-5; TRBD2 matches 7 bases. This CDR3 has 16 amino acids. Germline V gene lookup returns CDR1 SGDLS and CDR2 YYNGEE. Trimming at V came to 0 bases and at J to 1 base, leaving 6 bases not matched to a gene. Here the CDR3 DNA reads TGTGCCAGCAGCGTAGACACGGGGGGATTCCAAGAGACCCAGTACTTC. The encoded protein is CASSVDTGGFQETQYF.

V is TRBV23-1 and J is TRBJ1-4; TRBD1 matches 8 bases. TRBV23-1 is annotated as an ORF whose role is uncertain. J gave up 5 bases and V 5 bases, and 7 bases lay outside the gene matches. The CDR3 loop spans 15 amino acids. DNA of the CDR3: TGCGCCAGCAGTATCCCGGACAGGGACAATGAAAAACTGTTTTTT. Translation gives CASSIPDRDNEKLFF.

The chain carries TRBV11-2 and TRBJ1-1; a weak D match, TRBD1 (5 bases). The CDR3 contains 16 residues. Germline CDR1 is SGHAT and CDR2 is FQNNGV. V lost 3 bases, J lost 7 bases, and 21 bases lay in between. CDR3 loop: CASSFNTGRRWGEAFF. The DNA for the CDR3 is TGTGCCAGCAGCTTTAACACGGGACGCCGGTGGGGTGAAGCTTTCTTT.

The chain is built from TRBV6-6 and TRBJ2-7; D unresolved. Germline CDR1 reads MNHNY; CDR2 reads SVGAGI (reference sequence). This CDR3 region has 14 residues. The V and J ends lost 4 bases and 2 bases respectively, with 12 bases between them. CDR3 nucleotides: TGTGCCAGCAGTTGGCCATCGATAGCCTACGAGCAGTACTTC. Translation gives CASSWPSIAYEQYF.

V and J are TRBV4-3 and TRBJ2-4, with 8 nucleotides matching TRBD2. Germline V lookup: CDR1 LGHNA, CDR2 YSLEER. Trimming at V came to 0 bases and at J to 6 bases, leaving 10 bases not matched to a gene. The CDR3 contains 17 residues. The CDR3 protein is CASSQDPSWAGGNIQYF. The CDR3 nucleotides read TGCGCCAGCAGCCAAGATCCCAGCTGGGCGGGGGGAAACATTCAGTACTTC.

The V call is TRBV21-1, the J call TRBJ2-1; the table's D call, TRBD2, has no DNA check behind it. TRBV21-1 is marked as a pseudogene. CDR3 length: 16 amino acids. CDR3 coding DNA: TGTGCCAGCAGCAAAGAAGTTGGCAGGACTTACAATGAGCAGTTCTTC. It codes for CASSKEVGRTYNEQFF.

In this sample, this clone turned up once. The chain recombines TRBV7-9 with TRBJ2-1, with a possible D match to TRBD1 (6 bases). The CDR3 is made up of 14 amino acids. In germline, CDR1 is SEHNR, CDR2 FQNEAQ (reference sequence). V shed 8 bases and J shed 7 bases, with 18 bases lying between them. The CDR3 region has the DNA TGTGCCAGCGGAGACCTAACAGGGTATAATGAGCAGTTCTTC. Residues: CASGDLTGYNEQFF.

CDR3 coding DNA: TGCGCCAGCAGTGAGCTGGGGGCCGGGCCCTACGAGCAGTACTTC. Translating it yields CASSELGAGPYEQYF. The V and J genes are TRBV10-2 and TRBJ2-7; D may be TRBD1 (6 bases). Between the trimmed V and J ends, which lost 2 bases and 2 bases, there was a span of 13 bases. Germline CDR1 reads WSHSY; CDR2 reads SAAADI. The length of the CDR3 is 15 residues.

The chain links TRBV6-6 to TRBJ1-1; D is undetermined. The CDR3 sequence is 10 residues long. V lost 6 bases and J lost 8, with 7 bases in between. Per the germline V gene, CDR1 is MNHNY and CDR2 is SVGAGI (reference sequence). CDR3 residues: CASRSKEAFF. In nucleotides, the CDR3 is TGTGCCAGCAGATCAAAAGAAGCTTTCTTT.

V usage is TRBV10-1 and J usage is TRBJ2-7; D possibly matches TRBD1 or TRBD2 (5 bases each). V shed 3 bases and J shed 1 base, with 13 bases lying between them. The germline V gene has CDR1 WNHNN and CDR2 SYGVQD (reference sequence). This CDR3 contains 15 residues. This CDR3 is CASSETVEGSYEQYF. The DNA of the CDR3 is TGCGCCAGCAGTGAAACAGTAGAGGGGTCCTACGAGCAGTACTTC.

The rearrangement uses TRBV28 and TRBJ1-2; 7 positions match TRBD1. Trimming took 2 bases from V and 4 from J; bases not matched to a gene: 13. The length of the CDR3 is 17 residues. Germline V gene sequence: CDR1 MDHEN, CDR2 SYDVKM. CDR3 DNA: TGTGCCAGCAGTTTAGACAGGGCTATTAATCTAATCTATGGCTACACCTTC. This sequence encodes CASSLDRAINLIYGYTF.